The clone carrying this T cell receptor (beta chain) appeared a single time. The entry originates in a study of cytomegalovirus exposure and HLA in healthy donors. This table comes from immunoSEQ multiplex PCR, and its TCRdb copy is limited to in-frame clones, with some not included. The top ten clones hold about 1.3% of a sample with about 83,000 clones, about 95% of them seen once. The CDR3 consists of 15 residues. J lost 5 bases, V lost 5 bases, and 11 bases had no gene match. In germline, CDR1 is SEHNR, CDR2 FQNEAQ (reference sequence). Sequences were obtained from PBMCs. V usage is TRBV7-9 and J usage is TRBJ1-1, with 7 positions matching TRBD1. The TCR was taken from a woman aged 18 to 35 in good health and CMV-seronegative. This CDR3 is CASSRKGGPNTEAFF. CDR3 coding DNA: TGTGCCAGCAGCCGGAAAGGGGGCCCGAATACTGAAGCTTTCTTT.